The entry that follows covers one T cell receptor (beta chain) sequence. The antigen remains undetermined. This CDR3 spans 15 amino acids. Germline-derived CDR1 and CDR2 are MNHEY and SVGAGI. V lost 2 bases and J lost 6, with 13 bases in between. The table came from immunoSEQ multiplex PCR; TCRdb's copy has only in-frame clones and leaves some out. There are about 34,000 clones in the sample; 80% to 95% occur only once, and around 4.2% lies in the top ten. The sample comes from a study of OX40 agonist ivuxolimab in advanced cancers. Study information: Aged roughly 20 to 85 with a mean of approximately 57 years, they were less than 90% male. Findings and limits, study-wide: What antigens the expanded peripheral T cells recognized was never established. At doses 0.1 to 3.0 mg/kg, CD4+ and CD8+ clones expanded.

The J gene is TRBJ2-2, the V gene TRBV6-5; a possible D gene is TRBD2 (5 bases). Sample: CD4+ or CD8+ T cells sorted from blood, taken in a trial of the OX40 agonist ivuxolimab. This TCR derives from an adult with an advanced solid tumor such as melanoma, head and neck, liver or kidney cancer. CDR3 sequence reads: CASSYPPNGAGELFF. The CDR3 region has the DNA TGTGCCAGCAGTTACCCACCCAACGGGGCCGGGGAGCTGTTTTTT.